Below are 20 T cell receptor beta chains sequenced from a single sample in a study of T cell responses to AZD1222 COVID-19 vaccine (dated by TCRdb to the early 2020s). Library method: the immunoSEQ multiplex PCR assay. Drawn from immuneACCESS, this table holds only the in-frame rearrangements with V and J called that TCRdb kept. Clones are partly lost; checked studies trace under half to an unresolved V gene and leave the rest unexplained. For this sample there are around 130,000 clones; 91% appear just once. Together, the top ten hold about 1.9% of the sample. Taken with the paper, the label for time point translates to: about 28 days (+/-7) after the second vaccine dose. Sequencing used peripheral blood, obtained 28 days after the second AZD1222 dose. The receptors were gathered from an adult who received the AZD1222 COVID-19 vaccine.

V gene TRBV11-2 combines with J gene TRBJ2-3, with D unclear. V was cut by 4 bases and J by 0 bases, with 14 bases left in between. Per the germline V gene, CDR1 is SGHAT and CDR2 is FQNNGV. The CDR3 consists of 16 residues. The CDR3 region is CASSSRRLTSTDTQYF. The CDR3 DNA follows: TGTGCCAGCAGCTCAAGGAGACTTACTAGCACAGATACGCAGTATTTT.

This CDR3 reads CASGEQEDYGYTF. Here the CDR3 DNA reads TGTGCCAGTGGGGAACAGGAAGACTATGGCTACACCTTC. V gene TRBV7-2 combines with J gene TRBJ1-2, with a tentative D call TRBD1 (5 bases). The CDR3 sequence is 13 residues long. V was pared by 9 bases and J by 3 bases, with 14 bases between. Germline-derived CDR1 and CDR2 are SGHTA and FQGNSA.

V is TRBV6-5 and J is TRBJ1-2, with D maybe TRBD1 (5 bases). V shed 7 bases and J shed 4 bases, with 19 bases lying between them. The length of the CDR3 is 15 residues. Germline lookup yields CDR1 MNHEY and CDR2 SVGAGI. The chain's CDR3 is CASTLDEGFSYGYTF. The CDR3 bases are TGTGCCAGCACCCTAGACGAGGGGTTTAGCTATGGCTACACCTTC.

The chain is built from TRBV6-5 and TRBJ2-1; TRBD2 agrees at 11 bases. CDR1 is MNHEY, CDR2 SVGAGI, per germline. With V trimmed by 5 bases and J by 8 bases, 8 bases remained unmatched. The CDR3 contains 15 residues. CDR3 DNA sequence: TGTGCCAGCAGTACGATCTCTAGCGGGAGGTATGAGCAGTTCTTC. Amino acid sequence: CASSTISSGRYEQFF.

The CDR3 region is CASRLQHGELFF. The CDR3 DNA reads as TGTGCCAGTAGACTTCAACACGGGGAGCTGTTTTTT. The chain has TRBV19 and TRBJ2-2; D remains unclear. The CDR3 has 12 residues. CDR1 and CDR2 from the germline V gene are LNHDA and SQIVND (reference sequence). Trimming took 6 bases from V and 7 from J, leaving 9 bases between them.

The chain's CDR3 is CASSLGQGPGELFF. The CDR3 nucleotides are TGCGCCAGCAGCTTGGGACAGGGGCCCGGGGAGCTGTTTTTT. The genes are TRBV5-1 and TRBJ2-2; TRBD1 matches 8 bases. J gave up 6 bases and V 0 bases, and 1 base lay outside the gene matches. CDR1 and CDR2 from the germline V gene are SGHRS and YFSETQ. CDR3 length: 14 residues.

The genes are TRBV5-6 and TRBJ2-1, with D perhaps matching TRBD1 or TRBD2 (6 bases each). V was cut by 7 bases and J by 7 bases, with 15 bases left in between. This CDR3 contains 13 residues. The germline V gene has CDR1 SGHDT and CDR2 YYEEEE. The DNA for the CDR3 is TGTGCCAGCGATAGCGGAGGGGGGAATGAGCAGTTCTTC. As protein: CASDSGGGNEQFF.

The rearrangement uses TRBV4-1 and TRBJ2-3; 8 bases align to TRBD2. The germline CDR1 and CDR2 sequences are MGHRA and YSYEKL. J lost 0 bases, V lost 5 bases, and 13 bases had no gene match. CDR3 size: 18 residues. CDR3 in amino acids: CASSNFALAGLSTDTQYF. DNA for the CDR3: TGCGCCAGCAGCAACTTTGCCTTAGCGGGGCTAAGCACAGATACGCAGTATTTT.

The rearrangement uses TRBV5-1 and TRBJ1-1; no firm D call. Trimming shortened V by 4 bases and J by 1 base, and 11 bases separated the two germline ends. CDR1 and CDR2 from the germline V gene are SGHRS and YFSETQ. The CDR3 loop spans 14 amino acids. The CDR3 region has the DNA TGCGCCAGCAGCCCCCGGGAGACGAACACTGAAGCTTTCTTT. Translated, it gives CASSPRETNTEAFF.

This chain connects TRBV29-1 to TRBJ1-1; D is ambiguous. Between the trimmed V and J ends, which lost 4 bases and 4 bases, there was a span of 13 bases. Germline V gene lookup returns CDR1 SQVTM and CDR2 ANQGSEA. This CDR3 has 13 residues. The CDR3 protein is CSVVDQRGTEAFF. For the CDR3, the DNA is TGCAGCGTTGTCGACCAGCGGGGCACTGAAGCTTTCTTT.

The chain recombines TRBV7-2 with TRBJ1-1, with D perhaps TRBD1 (5 bases). Germline V gene lookup returns CDR1 SGHTA and CDR2 FQGNSA. CDR3 length: 15 amino acids. Trimming removed 1 base at V and 2 bases at J, with 11 bases between. The CDR3 spells CASSLGRGLNTEAFF. The DNA of the CDR3 is TGTGCCAGCAGCTTAGGGAGGGGCCTAAACACTGAAGCTTTCTTT.

This CDR3 is CASSHDRGYQPQHF. CDR3 in DNA: TGTGCCAGCAGCCATGACAGGGGCTATCAGCCCCAGCATTTT. This chain joins TRBV6-5 and TRBJ1-5; 8 bases align to TRBD1. Germline values: CDR1 MNHEY, CDR2 SVGAGI. CDR3 length equals 14 residues. J was trimmed by 5 bases and V by 6 bases; bases with no gene match: 6.

The chain employs TRBV6-2 or TRBV6-3 and TRBJ2-1; maybe TRBD2 (7 bases). Germline lookup yields CDR1 MNHEY and CDR2 SVGEGT. V was pared by 5 bases and J by 0 bases, with 11 bases between. This CDR3 has 15 residues. The CDR3 bases are TGTGCCAGCAGTCGGGGGGCGGACTCCTACAATGAGCAGTTCTTC. It codes for CASSRGADSYNEQFF.

The V call is TRBV9, the J call TRBJ1-3, with D possibly being TRBD1 (6 bases). Germline V lookup: CDR1 SGDLS, CDR2 YYNGEE. The CDR3 is made up of 20 amino acids. V shed 0 bases and J shed 0 bases, with 22 bases lying between them. The CDR3 loop is CASSVEGTPRPGGSGNTIYF. In DNA, the CDR3 is TGTGCCAGCAGCGTAGAAGGGACACCCCGTCCTGGGGGCTCTGGAAACACCATATATTTT. Supplemented by reference TRBV9 and TRBJ1-3, the full variable domain reads DSGVTQTPKHLITATGQRVTLRCSPRSGDLSVYWYQQSLDQGLQFLIQYYNGEERAKGNILERFSAQQFPDLHSELNLSSLELGDSALYFCASSVEGTPRPGGSGNTIYFGEGSWLTVV.

Comments on this clone: This specimen includes other DNA sequences encoding the same CDR3. The CDR3 loop is CAWGQGYGYTF. The DNA for the CDR3 is TGTGCCTGGGGACAGGGGTATGGCTACACCTTC. The chain employs TRBV30 and TRBJ1-2; 9 nucleotides agree with TRBD1. The CDR3 totals 11 residues. V lost 5 bases and J lost 5; bases outside the gene matches: 0. Per the germline V gene, CDR1 is GTSNPN and CDR2 is SVGIG (reference sequence). Supplemented by reference TRBV30 and TRBJ1-2, the full variable domain reads SQTIHQWPATLVQPVGSPLSLECTVEGTSNPNLYWYRQAAGRGLQLLFYSVGIGQISSEVPQNLSASRPQDRQFILSSKKLLLSDSGFYLCAWGQGYGYTFGSGTRLTVV.

This chain connects TRBV27 to TRBJ2-7; 8 nucleotides match TRBD1. The CDR3 has 14 residues. CDR1 and CDR2 from the germline V gene are MNHEY and SMNVEV (reference sequence). After removal of 5 bases from V and 7 bases from J, the junction contained 10 bases not matched to a gene. The CDR3 here is CASSPGQGRGEQYF. The CDR3 coding sequence is TGTGCCAGCAGTCCTGGACAGGGTCGTGGGGAGCAGTACTTC.

The chain uses TRBV10-3 and TRBJ1-1, with D unresolved. CDR1 is ENHRY, CDR2 SYGVKD, per germline. V lost 10 bases, J lost 1 base, and 7 bases lay in between. The CDR3 consists of 11 residues. The CDR3 DNA reads TGTGCCACCGAGGCGAACACTGAAGCTTTCTTT. Translating it yields CATEANTEAFF.

The chain couples TRBV19 to TRBJ1-5; D ambiguous. The germline gives CDR1 LNHDA, CDR2 SQIVND (reference sequence). Trimming shortened V by 9 bases and J by 2 bases, and 14 bases separated the two germline ends. The CDR3 length is 14 residues. CDR3 sequence (DNA): TGTGCCAGCCGGAGGTGGGAGGGCAATCAGCCCCAGCATTTT. The encoded protein is CASRRWEGNQPQHF.

The chain uses TRBV21-1 and TRBJ2-2; the D segment call TRBD2 is taken from the table without a DNA check. TRBV21-1 is reported as a pseudogene. This CDR3 has 16 amino acids. Written as DNA, the CDR3 is TGTGCCAGCAGCACCTGGACTAGCGTGGACACCGGGGAGCTGTTTTTT. Protein: CASSTWTSVDTGELFF.

This clone has a single count. The chain carries TRBV6-4 and TRBJ1-6; TRBD1 matches 10 bases. J lost 7 bases, V lost 6 bases, and 9 bases had no gene match. The CDR3 sequence is 16 residues long. Germline V gene sequence: CDR1 MRHNA, CDR2 SNTAGT. CDR3 DNA sequence: TGTGCCAGCAGCCTACTCCCGGGACAGGGGAATTCACCCCTCCACTTT. Its protein is CASSLLPGQGNSPLHF.